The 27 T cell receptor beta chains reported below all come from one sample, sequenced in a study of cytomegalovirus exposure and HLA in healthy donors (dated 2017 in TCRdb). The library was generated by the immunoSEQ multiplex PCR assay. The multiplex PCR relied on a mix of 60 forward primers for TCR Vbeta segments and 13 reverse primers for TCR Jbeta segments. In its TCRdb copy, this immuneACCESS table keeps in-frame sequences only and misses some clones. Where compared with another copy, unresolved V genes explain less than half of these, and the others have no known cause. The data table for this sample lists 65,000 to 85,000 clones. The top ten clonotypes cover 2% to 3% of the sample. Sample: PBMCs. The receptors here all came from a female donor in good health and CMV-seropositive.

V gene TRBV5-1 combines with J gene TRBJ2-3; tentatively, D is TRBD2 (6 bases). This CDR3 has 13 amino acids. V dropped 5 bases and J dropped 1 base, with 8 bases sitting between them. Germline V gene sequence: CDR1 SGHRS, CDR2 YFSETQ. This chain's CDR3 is CASSWEGTDTQYF. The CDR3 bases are TGCGCCAGCAGTTGGGAGGGCACAGATACGCAGTATTTT.

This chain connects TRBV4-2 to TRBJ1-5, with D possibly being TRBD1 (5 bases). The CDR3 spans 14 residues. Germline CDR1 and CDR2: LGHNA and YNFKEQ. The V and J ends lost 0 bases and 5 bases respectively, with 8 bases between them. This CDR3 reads CASSQEGTYQPQHF. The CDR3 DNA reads TGTGCCAGCAGCCAAGAAGGGACTTATCAGCCCCAGCATTTT.

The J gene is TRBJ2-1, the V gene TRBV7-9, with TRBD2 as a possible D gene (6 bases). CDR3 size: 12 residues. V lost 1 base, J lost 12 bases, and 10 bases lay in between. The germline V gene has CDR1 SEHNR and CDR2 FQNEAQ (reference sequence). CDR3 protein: CASSLVQGGQFF. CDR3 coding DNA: TGTGCCAGCAGCTTAGTGCAGGGAGGGCAGTTCTTC. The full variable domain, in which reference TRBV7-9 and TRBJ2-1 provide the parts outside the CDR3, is DTGVSQNPRHKITKRGQNVTFRCDPISEHNRLYWYRQTLGQGPEFLTYFQNEAQLEKSRLLSDRFSAERPKGSFSTLEIQRTEQGDSAMYLCASSLVQGGQFFGPGTRLTVL.

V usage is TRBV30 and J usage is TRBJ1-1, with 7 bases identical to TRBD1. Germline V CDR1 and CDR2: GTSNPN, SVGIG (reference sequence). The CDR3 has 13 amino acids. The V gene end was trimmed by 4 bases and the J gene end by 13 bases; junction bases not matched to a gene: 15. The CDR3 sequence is CAWNSGQDPKDFF. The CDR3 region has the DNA TGTGCCTGGAATTCCGGACAGGACCCAAAAGATTTCTTT.

CDR3 DNA sequence: TGTGCCAGCAGCTTAGTCGACGAGCAGTACTTC. Translating gives CASSLVDEQYF. This chain joins TRBV7-9 and TRBJ2-7; D is unclear. Trimming took 1 base from V and 5 from J, leaving 3 bases between them. The CDR3 covers 11 residues. Germline loops: CDR1 SEHNR, CDR2 FQNEAQ (reference sequence). Based on the CDR3 plus reference TRBV7-9 and TRBJ2-7, the full variable domain is DTGVSQNPRHKITKRGQNVTFRCDPISEHNRLYWYRQTLGQGPEFLTYFQNEAQLEKSRLLSDRFSAERPKGSFSTLEIQRTEQGDSAMYLCASSLVDEQYFGPGTRLTVT.

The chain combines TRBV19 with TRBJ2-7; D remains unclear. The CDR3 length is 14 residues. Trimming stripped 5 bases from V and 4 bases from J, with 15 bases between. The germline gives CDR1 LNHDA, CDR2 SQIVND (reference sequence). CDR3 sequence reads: CASSVTATLYEQYF. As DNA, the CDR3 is TGTGCCAGTAGTGTGACTGCGACGCTTTACGAGCAGTACTTC.

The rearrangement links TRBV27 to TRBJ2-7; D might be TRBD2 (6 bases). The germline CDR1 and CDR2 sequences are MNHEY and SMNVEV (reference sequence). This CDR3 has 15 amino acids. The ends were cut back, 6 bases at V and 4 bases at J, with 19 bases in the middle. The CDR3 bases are TGTGCCAGCAGACTTGGGACTCAAGCCCTATACGAGCAGTACTTC. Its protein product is CASRLGTQALYEQYF.

DNA for the CDR3: TGCGCCAGCAGCTTGGGGACTCTAGCCAACACTGAAGCTTTCTTT. Its translation: CASSLGTLANTEAFF. The chain links TRBV5-1 to TRBJ1-1; D call uncertain. V was trimmed by 0 bases and J by 2 bases, leaving 11 bases between them. This CDR3 is built from 15 residues. Germline assignment: CDR1 SGHRS and CDR2 YFSETQ.

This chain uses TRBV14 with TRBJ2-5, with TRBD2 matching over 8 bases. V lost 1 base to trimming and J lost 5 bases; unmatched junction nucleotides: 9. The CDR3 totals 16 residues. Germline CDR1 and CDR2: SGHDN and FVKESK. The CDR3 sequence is CASSQAVAGGTETQYF. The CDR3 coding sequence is TGTGCCAGCAGCCAAGCGGTCGCGGGGGGCACGGAGACCCAGTACTTC.

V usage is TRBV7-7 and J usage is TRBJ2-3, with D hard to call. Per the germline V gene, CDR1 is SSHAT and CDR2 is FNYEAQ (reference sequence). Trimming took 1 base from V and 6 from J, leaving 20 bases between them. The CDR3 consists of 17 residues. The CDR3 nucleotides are TGTGCCAGCAGCTTAGATGGTAGGTTTTCTCTCAGGGATACGCAGTATTTT. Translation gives CASSLDGRFSLRDTQYF.

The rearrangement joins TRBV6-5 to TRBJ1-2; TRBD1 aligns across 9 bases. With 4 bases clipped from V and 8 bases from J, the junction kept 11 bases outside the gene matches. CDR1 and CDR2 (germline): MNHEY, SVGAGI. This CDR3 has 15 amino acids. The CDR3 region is CASSWTGVRLEGYTF. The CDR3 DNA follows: TGTGCCAGCAGTTGGACAGGGGTTCGGCTGGAGGGCTACACCTTC.

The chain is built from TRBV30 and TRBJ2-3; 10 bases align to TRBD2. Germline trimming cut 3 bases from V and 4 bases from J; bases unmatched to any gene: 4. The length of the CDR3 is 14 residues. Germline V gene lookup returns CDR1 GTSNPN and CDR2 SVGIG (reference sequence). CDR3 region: CAWSGSGGSDTQYF. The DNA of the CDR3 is TGTGCCTGGAGCGGTAGCGGGGGGTCAGATACGCAGTATTTT.

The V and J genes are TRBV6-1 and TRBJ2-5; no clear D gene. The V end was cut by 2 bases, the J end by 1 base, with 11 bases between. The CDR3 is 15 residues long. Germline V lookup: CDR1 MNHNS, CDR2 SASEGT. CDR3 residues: CASSEMRMLQETQYF. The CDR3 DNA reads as TGTGCCAGCAGTGAAATGAGGATGCTCCAAGAGACCCAGTACTTC.

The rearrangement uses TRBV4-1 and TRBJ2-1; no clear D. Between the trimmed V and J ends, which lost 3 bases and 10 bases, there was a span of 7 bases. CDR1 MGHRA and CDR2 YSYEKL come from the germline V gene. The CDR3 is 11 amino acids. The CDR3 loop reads CASSQSVEQFF. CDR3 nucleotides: TGCGCCAGCAGCCAGTCCGTCGAGCAGTTCTTC.

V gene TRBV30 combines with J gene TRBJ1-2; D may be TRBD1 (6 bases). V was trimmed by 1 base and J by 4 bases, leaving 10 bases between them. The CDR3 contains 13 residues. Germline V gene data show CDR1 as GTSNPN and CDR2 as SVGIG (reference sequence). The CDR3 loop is CAWSEDSFYGYTF. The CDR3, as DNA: TGTGCCTGGAGTGAGGACAGTTTCTATGGCTACACCTTC.

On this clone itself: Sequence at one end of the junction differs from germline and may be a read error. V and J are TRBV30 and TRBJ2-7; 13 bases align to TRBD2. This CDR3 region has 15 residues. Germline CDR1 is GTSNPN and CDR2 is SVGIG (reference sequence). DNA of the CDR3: TGTGCCGGGAGTAAGGGACTAGCGGGACGATACGAGCAGTACTTC. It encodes CAGSKGLAGRYEQYF.

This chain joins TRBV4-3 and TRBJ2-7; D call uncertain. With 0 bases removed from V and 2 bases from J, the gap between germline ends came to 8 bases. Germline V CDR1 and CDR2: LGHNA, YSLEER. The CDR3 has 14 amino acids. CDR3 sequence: CASSQEASAYEQYF. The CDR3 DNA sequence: TGCGCCAGCAGCCAAGAGGCATCCGCCTACGAGCAGTACTTC.

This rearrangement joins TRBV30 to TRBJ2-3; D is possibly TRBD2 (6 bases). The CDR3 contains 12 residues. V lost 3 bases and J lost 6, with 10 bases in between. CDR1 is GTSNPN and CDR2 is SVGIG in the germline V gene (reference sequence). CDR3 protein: CAWSALADTQYF. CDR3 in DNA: TGTGCCTGGAGCGCCCTAGCGGATACGCAGTATTTT.

The DNA of the CDR3 is TGTGCCATCAGTGAGGGGGGTCTAGCGGGGGAGCAGTTCTTC. This sequence encodes CAISEGGLAGEQFF. V and J are TRBV10-3 and TRBJ2-1; 9 nucleotides agree with TRBD2. Unmatched junction bases numbered 6, after V lost 2 bases and J lost 10 bases. The CDR3 is made up of 14 amino acids. Germline V gives CDR1 ENHRY, CDR2 SYGVKD.

CDR3: CAISRVPEEPLHF. Written as DNA, the CDR3 is TGTGCCATCAGCCGGGTCCCGGAAGAACCCCTCCACTTT. This rearrangement joins TRBV10-3 to TRBJ1-6, with D unclear. CDR1 ENHRY and CDR2 SYGVKD come from the germline V gene. Trimming took 6 bases from V and 12 from J, leaving 15 bases between them. CDR3 size: 13 residues.

CDR3: CASSLIGGREGNEQFF. CDR3 coding DNA: TGTGCCAGCAGCTTAATAGGCGGGAGGGAAGGGAATGAGCAGTTCTTC. The chain employs TRBV7-3 and TRBJ2-1; 9 bases match TRBD2. Unmatched junction bases numbered 8, after V lost 1 base and J lost 7 bases. The CDR3 consists of 16 residues. The V gene's germline CDR1 is SGHTA and CDR2 FQGTGA.

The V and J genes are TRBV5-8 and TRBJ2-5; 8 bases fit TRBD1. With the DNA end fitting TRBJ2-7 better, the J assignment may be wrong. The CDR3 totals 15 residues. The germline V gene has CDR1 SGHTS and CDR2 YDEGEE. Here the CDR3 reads CASSLAAGGIYEQYF. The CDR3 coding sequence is TGTGCCAGCAGCTTGGCCGCAGGGGGCATCTACGAGCAGTACTTC.

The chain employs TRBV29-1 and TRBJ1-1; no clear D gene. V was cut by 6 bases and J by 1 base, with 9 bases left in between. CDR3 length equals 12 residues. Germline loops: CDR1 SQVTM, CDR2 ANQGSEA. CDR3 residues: CSVNTGNTEAFF. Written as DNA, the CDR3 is TGCAGCGTCAACACGGGGAACACTGAAGCTTTCTTT. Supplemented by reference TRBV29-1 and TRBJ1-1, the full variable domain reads SAVISQKPSRDICQRGTSLTIQCQVDSQVTMMFWYRQQPGQSLTLIATANQGSEATYESGFVIDKFPISRPNLTFSTLTVSNMSPEDSSIYLCSVNTGNTEAFFGQGTRLTVV.

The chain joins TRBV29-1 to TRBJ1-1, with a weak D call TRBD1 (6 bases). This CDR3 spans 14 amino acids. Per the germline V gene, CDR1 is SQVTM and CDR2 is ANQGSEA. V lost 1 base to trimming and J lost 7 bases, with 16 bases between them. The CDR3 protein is CSVEVPGHSIEAFF. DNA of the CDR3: TGCAGCGTTGAAGTACCGGGACACTCAATTGAAGCTTTCTTT. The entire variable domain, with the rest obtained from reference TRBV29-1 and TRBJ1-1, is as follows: SAVISQKPSRDICQRGTSLTIQCQVDSQVTMMFWYRQQPGQSLTLIATANQGSEATYESGFVIDKFPISRPNLTFSTLTVSNMSPEDSSIYLCSVEVPGHSIEAFFGQGTRLTVV.

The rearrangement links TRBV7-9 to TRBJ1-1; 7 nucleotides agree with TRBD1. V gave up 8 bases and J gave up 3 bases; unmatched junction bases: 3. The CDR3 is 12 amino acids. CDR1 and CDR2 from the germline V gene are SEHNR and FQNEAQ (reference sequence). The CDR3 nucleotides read TGTGCCAGCGGCAGGGGGGACACTGAAGCTTTCTTT. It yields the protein CASGRGDTEAFF.

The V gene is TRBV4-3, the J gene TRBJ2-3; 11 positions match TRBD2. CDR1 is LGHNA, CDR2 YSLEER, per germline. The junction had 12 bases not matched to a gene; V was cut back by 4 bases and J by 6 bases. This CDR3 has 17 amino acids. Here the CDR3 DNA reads TGCGCCAGCAGCCCTGTTCCTCTAGCGGGAGGTTTGGATACGCAGTATTTT. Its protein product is CASSPVPLAGGLDTQYF.

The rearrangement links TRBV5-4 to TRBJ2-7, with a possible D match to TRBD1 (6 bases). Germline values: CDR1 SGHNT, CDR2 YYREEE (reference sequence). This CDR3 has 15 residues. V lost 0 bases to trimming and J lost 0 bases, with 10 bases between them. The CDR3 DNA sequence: TGTGCCAGCAGCTTGGGACAGGACGCCTCCTACGAGCAGTACTTC. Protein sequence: CASSLGQDASYEQYF.